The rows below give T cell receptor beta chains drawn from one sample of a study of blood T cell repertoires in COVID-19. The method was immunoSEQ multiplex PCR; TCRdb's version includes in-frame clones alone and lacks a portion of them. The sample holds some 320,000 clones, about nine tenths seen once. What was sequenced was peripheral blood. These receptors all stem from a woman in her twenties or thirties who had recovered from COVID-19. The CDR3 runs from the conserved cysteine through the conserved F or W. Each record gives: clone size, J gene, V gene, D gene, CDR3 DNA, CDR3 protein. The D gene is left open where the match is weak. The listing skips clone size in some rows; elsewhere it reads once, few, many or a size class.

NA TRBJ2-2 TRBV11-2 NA TGTGCCAGCAGCGCGGGGGCCAACGGGGAGCTGTTTTTT CASSAGANGELFF
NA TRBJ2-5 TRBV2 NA TGTGCCAGCACGAGACAGATAGAGACCCAGTACTTC CASTRQIETQYF
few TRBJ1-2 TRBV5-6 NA TGTGCCAGCAGCTTGGTTGACAGATTGGGTTATGGCTACACCTTC CASSLVDRLGYGYTF
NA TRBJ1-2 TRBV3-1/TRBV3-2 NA TGTGCCAGCAGCCAAGGGCTAGCTAACTATGGCTACACCTTC CASSQGLANYGYTF
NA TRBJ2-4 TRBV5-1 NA TGCGCCAGCAGCCCTGGACAGACCAAAGGCATTCAGTACTTC CASSPGQTKGIQYF
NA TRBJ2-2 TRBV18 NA TGTGCCAGCTCACCCATAACGGGGGTGGACACCGGGGAGCTGTTTTTT CASSPITGVDTGELFF
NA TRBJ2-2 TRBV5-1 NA TGCGCCAGCAGATTCCATGACAGGCTGACCGGGGAGCTGTTTTTT CASRFHDRLTGELFF
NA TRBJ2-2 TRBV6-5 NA TGTGCCAGCGATCCTCTTGCAGGGACAAGCGGGGAGCTGTTTTTT CASDPLAGTSGELFF
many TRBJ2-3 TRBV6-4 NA TGTGCCAGCAGTGCGGGGGAACCCCCGAATACGCAGTATTTT CASSAGEPPNTQYF
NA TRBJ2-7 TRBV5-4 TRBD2 TGTGCCAGCAGCCCCAGGACTAGCGGGGAGTCCTACGAGCAGTACTTC CASSPRTSGESYEQYF
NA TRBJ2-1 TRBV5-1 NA TGCGCCAGCAGCTTGGAGAGGTTGCCATCATGGGAGCAGTTCTTC CASSLERLPSWEQFF
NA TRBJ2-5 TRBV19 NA TGTGCCAGTAGTAAGGTCGGGGACCAAGAGACCCAGTACTTC CASSKVGDQETQYF
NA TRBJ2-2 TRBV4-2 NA TGTGCCAGCAGCCAAGTCGCAGGGTCAATGGAGCTGTTTTTT CASSQVAGSMELFF
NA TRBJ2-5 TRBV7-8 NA TGTGCCAGCAGCCCCGACTTGCAAGAGACCCAGTACTTC CASSPDLQETQYF
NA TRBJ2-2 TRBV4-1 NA TGCGCCAGCAGCCAAGATCCAGGCGTCGGGGAGCTGTTTTTT CASSQDPGVGELFF
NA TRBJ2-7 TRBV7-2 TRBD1 TGTGCCAGCAGCCCCTACGGTGGACAGGGCAACGAGCAGTACTTC CASSPYGGQGNEQYF
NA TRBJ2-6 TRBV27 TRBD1 TGTGCCAGCAGTTTAAAGGGACAGGGCGTGAGGGGGGCCAACGTCCTGACTTTC CASSLKGQGVRGANVLTF
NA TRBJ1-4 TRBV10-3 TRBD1 TGTGCCATCAGTGAGCCCGCAAGGAGACAGGGGAGATACGTGACTAATGAAAAACTGTTTTTT CAISEPARRQGRYVTNEKLFF
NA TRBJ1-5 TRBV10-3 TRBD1 TGTGCCATCAGGGGGACAGTGAGGGATCAGCCCCAGCATTTT CAIRGTVRDQPQHF
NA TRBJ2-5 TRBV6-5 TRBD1 TGTGCCAGCAGTCTCCACGGGACAGGGAGGGAGACCCAGTACTTC CASSLHGTGRETQYF
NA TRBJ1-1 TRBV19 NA TGTGCCAGTAGTATGCCCCCACAGGTAAACACTGAAGCTTTCTTT CASSMPPQVNTEAFF
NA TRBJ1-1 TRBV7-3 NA TGTGCCAGCAGCCTTCTAGGGGGGGATCAGGCTTTCTTT CASSLLGGDQAFF
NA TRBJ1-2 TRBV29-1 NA TGCAGCGTTGATAATACAGGGCCTAGTCCAAACTATGGCTACACCTTC CSVDNTGPSPNYGYTF
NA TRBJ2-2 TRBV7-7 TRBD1 TGTGCCAGCAGTAAGGACAGGGGGTCCGGGGAGCTGTTTTTT CASSKDRGSGELFF
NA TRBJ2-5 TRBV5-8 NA TGTGCCAGCCTTGGGGGTAGCGGAACATGGGAGACCCAGTACTTC CASLGGSGTWETQYF
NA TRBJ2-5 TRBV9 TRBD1 TGTGCCAGCAGCACGACAGGGCTGGAGACCCAGTACTTC CASSTTGLETQYF
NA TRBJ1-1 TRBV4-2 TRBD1 TGTGCCAGCAGCCAGGGCCGGGACAGGGGGAACACTGAAGCTTTCTTT CASSQGRDRGNTEAFF
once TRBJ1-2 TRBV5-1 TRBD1 TGCGCCAGCAGCCCGGGGACAGTTCTAGGTGGCTACACCTTC CASSPGTVLGGYTF
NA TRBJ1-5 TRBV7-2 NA TGTGCCAGCAGCTTAGCTTCTTCCAGCAATCAGCCCCAGCATTTT CASSLASSSNQPQHF
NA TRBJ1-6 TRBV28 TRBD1 TGTGCCAGCAGTTCGCCGGGACAGGGAGGTTCACCCCTCCACTTT CASSSPGQGGSPLHF
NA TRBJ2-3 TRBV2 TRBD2 TGTGCCACCCTACTAGCGTCAAGAGATACGCAGTATTTT CATLLASRDTQYF
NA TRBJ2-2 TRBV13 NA TGTGCCAGCAGCTCCACTAGTTACGGGGAGCTGTTTTTT CASSSTSYGELFF
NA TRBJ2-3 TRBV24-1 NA TGTGCCACCAGTGATTTTACAGGTGGCGGCACAGATACGCAGTATTTT CATSDFTGGGTDTQYF
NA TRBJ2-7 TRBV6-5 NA TGTGCCAGCAGTTACGCCGGGGTGGAACTAGCCTACGAGCAGTACTTC CASSYAGVELAYEQYF
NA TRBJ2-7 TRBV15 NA TGTGCCACCAGCAGATCGGACCGGGACAACCTCGACGAGCAGTACTTC CATSRSDRDNLDEQYF
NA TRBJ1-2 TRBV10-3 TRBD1 TGTGCCATCAGTGAGTCGACGGTACAGGGGGATGGCTACACCTTC CAISESTVQGDGYTF
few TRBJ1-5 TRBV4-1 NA TGCGCCAGCACCTCGACAGACGATTATCAGCCCCAGCATTTT CASTSTDDYQPQHF
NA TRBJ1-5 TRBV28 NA TGTGCCAGCAGCACCGACAGCTATCAGCCCCAGCATTTT CASSTDSYQPQHF
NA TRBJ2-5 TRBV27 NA TGTGCCAGCGGTCTAATGAAAGAGACCCAGTACTTC CASGLMKETQYF
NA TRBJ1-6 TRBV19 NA TGTGCCAGTAGTCCTAACAAGGGGAATTCACCCCTCCACTTT CASSPNKGNSPLHF
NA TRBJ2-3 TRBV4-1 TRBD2 TGCGCCAGCAGCGAAGGGTCTAGCGGGGGGGCAGATACGCAGTATTTT CASSEGSSGGADTQYF
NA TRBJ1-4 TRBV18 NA TGTGCCAGCTCGCACGGGAGGTTGGCAACTAATGAAAAACTGTTTTTT CASSHGRLATNEKLFF
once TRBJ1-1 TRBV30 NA TGTGCCTGGAGTGTACAGAGAACTGAAGCTTTCTTT CAWSVQRTEAFF
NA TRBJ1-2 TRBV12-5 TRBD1 TGTGCTAGTGCCCCGGGACAAACAGGGGTCTATGGCTACACCTTC CASAPGQTGVYGYTF
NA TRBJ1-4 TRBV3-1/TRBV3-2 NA TGTGCCAGCAGCCAAGACGGGGGAGAAAAACTGTTTTTT CASSQDGGEKLFF
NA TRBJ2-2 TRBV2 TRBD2 TGTGCCACCGGGACTAGCGGCACCGGGGAGCTGTTTTTT CATGTSGTGELFF
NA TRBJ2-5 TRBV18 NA TGTGCCAGCTCACCACCGAACGGGGAAGAGACCCAGTACTTC CASSPPNGEETQYF
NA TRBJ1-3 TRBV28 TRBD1 TGTGCCAGCAGCCTGCCAGGGGGCGCCGGAAACACCATATATTTT CASSLPGGAGNTIYF
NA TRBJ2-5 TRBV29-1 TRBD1 TGCAGCGGGGGACAGGGCTGGGAGACCCAGTACTTC CSGGQGWETQYF
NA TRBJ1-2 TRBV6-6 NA TGTGCCAGCAGTCCCAGCGGGCAGGGTCACGATGGCTACACCTTC CASSPSGQGHDGYTF
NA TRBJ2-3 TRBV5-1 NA TGCGCCAGCAGCTCGACAGAATTGTCAAATACGCAGTATTTT CASSSTELSNTQYF
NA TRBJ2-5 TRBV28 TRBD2 TGTGCCAGCAGTCCCTGGCCCGCTAGCGGGGGGGACGAGACCCAGTACTTC CASSPWPASGGDETQYF
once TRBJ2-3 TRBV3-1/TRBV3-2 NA TGTGCCAGCAGCCAACACCCCGGGAGATACACAGATACGCAGTATTTT CASSQHPGRYTDTQYF
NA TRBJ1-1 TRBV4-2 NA TGTGCCAGCAGCCAATTAAATCTGGGGGGATACACTGAAGCTTTCTTT CASSQLNLGGYTEAFF
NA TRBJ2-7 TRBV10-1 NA TGCGCCGGGGGGTGTCAGACCCACGAGCAGTACTTC CAGGCQTHEQYF
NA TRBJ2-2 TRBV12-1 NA TGTGCCAGCAGCCCCCTGGGACTAGCGGGGGGGCCGAACACCGGGGAGCTGTTTTTT CASSPLGLAGGPNTGELFF
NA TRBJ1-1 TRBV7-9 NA TGTGCCAGCAGCTTAGTCGAGAAGAACACTGAAGCTTTCTTT CASSLVEKNTEAFF
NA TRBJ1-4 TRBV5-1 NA TGCGCCAGCAGCTTGGCAGGGCTCGGTGAAAAACTGTTTTTT CASSLAGLGEKLFF